This TCR beta chain was retrieved from a study of T cell responses to AZD1222 COVID-19 vaccine. Sequenced by immunoSEQ multiplex PCR; TCRdb stores in-frame clones only, minus some. This sample has roughly 70,000 clones; about 90% occur once, and the top ten carry 1% to 1.5%. A remark on this clone: Its antigen is unidentified.

Study observations and caveats: Of the AZD1222 recipients, only 5 to 7 were seropositive at baseline. The study reported that nearly half of spike-specific TCRs target unmutated variant regions. Mapped onto spike, vaccine-associated CD4 TCRs spanned it and were dominant at 160-218 and 743-854. White British ancestry dominated among donors, who included more females, and clonal diversity was possibly underestimated.

Trimming pared 3 bases from V and 2 bases from J, leaving 10 bases between. Germline V gives CDR1 KGHSH, CDR2 LQKENI. There are 14 residues in the CDR3. The sample in question was peripheral blood, obtained 28 days after the second AZD1222 dose. This receptor was identified in an adult who received the AZD1222 COVID-19 vaccine. J is TRBJ1-1 and V is TRBV18; D is possibly TRBD1 (6 bases). The CDR3 reads CASSPAGANTEAFF. The CDR3 region has the DNA TGTGCCAGCTCACCGGCAGGGGCCAACACTGAAGCTTTCTTT.